This passage covers 24 T cell receptor beta chains from one sample sequenced in a study of T-cell memory formation after mild COVID-19. TCRdb processed the 5' RACE reads anew with MiXCR; each CDR3 protein has one entry. In the table there are some 120,000 distinct CDR3 sequences, 5% to 6.5% of which are singletons. Material: PBMCs or a T cell subset sorted from them (not recorded which). The source is an adult woman who had mild COVID-19 (a few samples of this study predate the infection). Cell type and time point are not known.

This clonotype was detected a few times. The rearrangement joins TRBV18 to TRBJ2-4; maybe TRBD1 (6 bases). Trimming removed 0 bases at V and 7 bases at J, with 10 bases between. Germline CDR1 KGHSH, CDR2 LQKENI. CDR3 length: 14 residues. The CDR3: CASSPPGGRNIQYF. In DNA form, the CDR3 reads TGTGCCAGCTCACCACCAGGGGGTCGGAACATTCAGTACTTC.

This clonotype was observed a handful of times. This chain joins TRBV24-1 and TRBJ2-2, with TRBD2 as a possible D gene (6 bases). V was pared by 4 bases and J by 0 bases, with 17 bases between. CDR1 is KGHDR and CDR2 is SFDVKD in the germline V gene. The CDR3 is 18 residues long. CDR3 region: CATSEPPGSHTNTGELFF. The CDR3 region has the DNA TGTGCCACCAGTGAGCCGCCCGGGAGTCACACGAACACCGGGGAGCTGTTTTTT.

This clonotype appeared many times. The chain is built from TRBV7-3 and TRBJ2-3, with 8 bases matching TRBD2. The CDR3 runs 16 residues. Per the germline V gene, CDR1 is SGHTA and CDR2 is FQGTGA. The trim removed 7 bases at V and 5 bases at J, leaving 14 bases unmatched. For the CDR3, the DNA is TGTGCCAGCACCTGTTCCCCAGCGGGGGATGAAGATACGCAGTATTTT. Its translation is CASTCSPAGDEDTQYF. Variable domain in full (rest from reference TRBV7-3 and TRBJ2-3): GAGVSQTPSNKVTEKGKYVELRCDPISGHTALYWYRQSLGQGPEFLIYFQGTGAADDSGLPNDRFFAVRPEGSVSTLKIQRTERGDSAVYLCASTCSPAGDEDTQYFGPGTRLTVL.

In this sample, this clonotype turned up a few times. CDR3 amino acids: CASRGGTTAFF. The CDR3 nucleotides are TGTGCCAGCAGGGGCGGGACAACCGCGTTTTTT. The chain employs TRBV12-3 or TRBV12-4 and TRBJ1-4; maybe TRBD1 (6 bases). Trimming took off 6 bases at V and 16 bases at J, with 15 bases between the two ends. This CDR3 spans 11 amino acids.

This chain joins TRBV20-1 and TRBJ1-2; D call uncertain. Per the germline V gene, CDR1 is DFQATT and CDR2 is SNEGSKA (reference sequence). V shed 8 bases and J shed 7 bases, with 14 bases lying between them. The CDR3 has 11 residues. The CDR3, as DNA: TGCAGTACCCGGGAGAATACTGGCTACACCTTC. This encodes CSTRENTGYTF.

Ten or more counts support this clonotype. This chain links TRBV27 with TRBJ2-6; D remains ambiguous. Looked up from germline, CDR1 is MNHEY and CDR2 is SMNVEV (reference sequence). Trimming pared 1 base from V and 4 bases from J, leaving 20 bases between. The CDR3 contains 19 residues. CDR3 protein: CASSLWFRKGDPGANVLTF. CDR3 sequence (DNA): TGTGCCAGCAGTTTATGGTTCAGAAAAGGAGACCCCGGGGCCAACGTCCTGACTTTC.

This clonotype was recorded a few times. This chain connects TRBV25-1 to TRBJ2-3; 8 bases agree with TRBD1. J was trimmed by 10 bases and V by 4 bases; bases with no gene match: 7. From germline, CDR1 is MGHDK and CDR2 SYGVNS. The CDR3 is 13 amino acids. CDR3 region: CASSGGQGRAQYF. Here the CDR3 DNA reads TGTGCCAGCAGTGGCGGACAGGGAAGGGCGCAGTATTTT.

This clonotype came up a few times. V is TRBV10-3 and J is TRBJ1-6, with D unresolved. V lost 8 bases and J 0 bases, leaving 5 bases between the germline ends. CDR3 length: 13 amino acids. Germline CDR1 and CDR2: ENHRY and SYGVKD. The CDR3 loop is CAIQSSYNSPLHF. The CDR3 DNA is TGTGCCATCCAGAGCTCCTATAATTCACCCCTCCACTTT.

The chain carries TRBV12-3 or TRBV12-4 and TRBJ1-1; D remains unclear. CDR3 length: 11 amino acids. Trimming took 2 bases from V and 11 from J, leaving 9 bases between them. CDR3 amino acids: CASSLYSMAFF. The CDR3 nucleotides are TGTGCCAGCAGTTTATACAGTATGGCTTTCTTT.

The chain joins TRBV5-5 to TRBJ2-3, with unresolved D. The CDR3 is made up of 14 amino acids. The V gene's germline CDR1 is SGHKS and CDR2 YYEKEE (reference sequence). V gave up 0 bases and J gave up 1 base, with 6 bases separating them. The chain's CDR3 is CASSLAFGTDTQYF. CDR3 bases: TGTGCCAGCAGCTTGGCTTTTGGCACAGATACGCAGTATTTT.

This chain joins TRBV25-1 and TRBJ2-5; 9 bases align to TRBD1. The V gene's germline CDR1 is MGHDK and CDR2 SYGVNS. This CDR3 has 15 amino acids. The J segment lost 1 base and the V segment lost 6 bases, leaving 6 bases of the junction unmatched. In nucleotides, the CDR3 is TGTGCCAGCAGGCGGACAGGGGCCATCCAAGAGACCCAGTACTTC. Protein: CASRRTGAIQETQYF.

At least ten counts were recorded for this clonotype. V and J are TRBV7-2 and TRBJ2-5; TRBD1 aligns across 8 bases. The CDR3 sequence is 16 residues long. Trimming cost V 5 bases and J 1 base; bases outside gene matches: 9. CDR1 is SGHTA, CDR2 FQGNSA, per germline. The CDR3 here is CASSEIDRGVQETQYF. The CDR3 DNA reads TGTGCCAGCAGCGAAATCGACAGGGGTGTCCAAGAGACCCAGTACTTC.

This clonotype was detected a few times. The CDR3 loop reads CASSLRQRNTGELFF. The DNA for the CDR3 is TGTGCCAGCTCATTGCGGCAGCGCAACACCGGGGAGCTGTTTTTT. The J gene is TRBJ2-2, the V gene TRBV18; no clear D gene. The length of the CDR3 is 15 residues. Trimming shortened V by 5 bases and J by 2 bases, and 12 bases separated the two germline ends. CDR1 is KGHSH, CDR2 LQKENI, per germline.

This chain links TRBV7-2 with TRBJ2-7; 7 bases agree with TRBD1. The germline V gene has CDR1 SGHTA and CDR2 FQGNSA. J gave up 1 base and V 4 bases, and 4 bases lay outside the gene matches. The length of the CDR3 is 14 residues. Written as DNA, the CDR3 is TGTGCCAGCAGCTCAGAGACAGGGTCCTACGAGCAGTACTTC. Its translation: CASSSETGSYEQYF.

The J gene is TRBJ2-3, the V gene TRBV10-3, with D possibly being TRBD1 (6 bases). Germline CDR1 reads ENHRY; CDR2 reads SYGVKD. The CDR3 loop spans 14 amino acids. V was trimmed by 8 bases and J by 0 bases, leaving 12 bases between them. The CDR3 DNA sequence: TGTGCCATCCGAAGGACAGAGAGCACAGATACGCAGTATTTT. Encoded protein: CAIRRTESTDTQYF.

This clonotype occurred a few times. The chain carries TRBV12-5 and TRBJ1-6, with TRBD1 as a possible D gene (5 bases). Germline loops: CDR1 LGHNT, CDR2 FRNRAP. CDR3 length: 15 amino acids. V was trimmed by 4 bases and J by 10 bases, leaving 17 bases between them. The DNA of the CDR3 is TGTGCTAGTGGTTCCGGGACCCCCTGCGTCTCACCCCTCCACTTT. Translation: CASGSGTPCVSPLHF. Looking up the rest from reference TRBV12-5 and TRBJ1-6 gives the full variable domain: DARVTQTPRHKVTEMGQEVTMRCQPILGHNTVFWYRQTMMQGLELLAYFRNRAPLDDSGMPKDRFSAEMPDATLATLKIQPSEPRDSAVYFCASGSGTPCVSPLHFGNGTRLTVT.

This clonotype was counted at least ten times. The genes are TRBV20-1 and TRBJ2-7; TRBD1 is a possible D gene (6 bases). Germline CDR1 DFQATT, CDR2 SNEGSKA (reference sequence). There are 13 residues in the CDR3. V dropped 2 bases and J dropped 2 bases, with 10 bases sitting between them. The DNA for the CDR3 is TGCAGTGCTAGACTAGAGGGGGCCTACGAGCAGTACTTC. Translation: CSARLEGAYEQYF.

This clonotype was detected ten times or more. V usage is TRBV20-1 and J usage is TRBJ2-3; D is uncertain. Germline V gene lookup returns CDR1 DFQATT and CDR2 SNEGSKA (reference sequence). The CDR3 length is 14 residues. The V end was cut by 6 bases, the J end by 1 base, with 14 bases between. In DNA, the CDR3 is TGCAGTGCCCGAAGGCAGCCTGGCACAGATACGCAGTATTTT. Translation: CSARRQPGTDTQYF.

The chain uses TRBV14 and TRBJ2-5; TRBD2 matches 9 bases. J gave up 3 bases and V 0 bases, and 11 bases lay outside the gene matches. The CDR3 extends over 18 amino acids. CDR1 SGHDN and CDR2 FVKESK come from the germline V gene. The CDR3 here is CASSQDTWFSGGKETQYF. As DNA, the CDR3 is TGTGCCAGCAGCCAAGATACCTGGTTTAGCGGGGGTAAAGAGACCCAGTACTTC. Together with reference TRBV14 and TRBJ2-5, the CDR3 gives the full variable domain: EAGVTQFPSHSVIEKGQTVTLRCDPISGHDNLYWYRRVMGKEIKFLLHFVKESKQDESGMPNNRFLAERTGGTYSTLKVQPAELEDSGVYFCASSQDTWFSGGKETQYFGPGTRLLVL.

This clonotype was observed many times. The V and J genes are TRBV10-3 and TRBJ2-1, with TRBD2 matching 8 bases. This CDR3 spans 15 amino acids. V shed 3 bases and J 5 bases; nucleotides not matched to a gene: 6. Germline CDR1 and CDR2: ENHRY and SYGVKD. The CDR3 spells CAISDGGGLNNEQFF. The CDR3 coding sequence is TGTGCCATCAGTGACGGGGGGGGACTTAACAATGAGCAGTTCTTC.

The sample holds many counts of this clonotype. CDR3: CSARGLAGGPPQYF. The CDR3 DNA follows: TGCAGTGCTAGGGGACTAGCGGGGGGGCCGCCCCAGTACTTC. This chain uses TRBV20-1 with TRBJ2-5; the match to TRBD2 covers 16 bases. Trimming at V came to 3 bases and at J to 9 bases, leaving 4 bases not matched to a gene. The CDR3 has 14 amino acids. CDR1 is DFQATT and CDR2 is SNEGSKA in the germline V gene (reference sequence).

The rearrangement links TRBV5-1 to TRBJ1-4, with 10 bases that match TRBD1. Germline V lookup: CDR1 SGHRS, CDR2 YFSETQ. V was pared by 3 bases and J by 4 bases, with 3 bases of the junction left unmatched. This CDR3 region has 15 residues. The CDR3 region is CASSSGTGVNEKLFF. The CDR3, as DNA: TGCGCCAGCAGCTCTGGGACAGGGGTTAATGAAAAACTGTTTTTT.

The CDR3 reads CASSQDIGPSGSVGNEQFF. The CDR3 coding sequence is TGTGCCAGCAGCCAAGATATCGGCCCCAGCGGGAGTGTGGGCAATGAGCAGTTCTTC. The V and J genes are TRBV3-1 and TRBJ2-1; 8 bases map to TRBD2. Germline CDR1 reads LGHDT; CDR2 reads YNNKEL (reference sequence). J gave up 6 bases and V 0 bases, and 16 bases lay outside the gene matches. The CDR3 runs 19 residues.

J is TRBJ2-5 and V is TRBV7-9, with 7 bases lining up with TRBD2. Germline lookup yields CDR1 SEHNR and CDR2 FQNEAQ (reference sequence). V shed 5 bases, J shed 4 bases, and the junction held 16 bases outside the gene matches. CDR3 length: 17 residues. CDR3 DNA: TGTGCCAGCAGCCAAATGAGGGAGGGGCCCTCCGGAGAGACCCAGTACTTC. Translated, it gives CASSQMREGPSGETQYF.